The 19 T cell receptor beta chains listed next were all sequenced from one sample in a study of blood T cell repertoires in COVID-19. TCRdb's table, derived via immunoSEQ multiplex PCR, lists solely in-frame clones and lacks some. The sample shows about 230,000 clones, 65% to 85% of them seen only once. Sequenced material: peripheral blood. The receptor set was obtained from a man between 35 and 55 years old with acute or convalescent COVID-19.

The chain combines TRBV30 with TRBJ2-7, with TRBD2 matching over 7 bases. The CDR3 has 15 amino acids. Germline CDR1 is GTSNPN and CDR2 is SVGIG (reference sequence). Losses at the gene ends were 0 bases for V and 0 bases for J; bases not matched to a gene: 5. The CDR3: CAWSVAGPPSYEQYF. In DNA form, the CDR3 reads TGTGCCTGGAGTGTAGCGGGGCCCCCCTCCTACGAGCAGTACTTC.

The V gene is TRBV19, the J gene TRBJ1-5; a weak D match, TRBD1 (6 bases). The CDR3 extends over 15 amino acids. Germline CDR1 is LNHDA and CDR2 is SQIVND (reference sequence). The V and J ends lost 5 bases and 2 bases respectively, with 13 bases between them. CDR3 nucleotides: TGTGCCAGTAGTGCAGGGGCTGATCGCAATCAGCCCCAGCATTTT. It encodes CASSAGADRNQPQHF.

This clone was detected only a few times. V usage is TRBV19 and J usage is TRBJ1-5, with D perhaps matching TRBD1 (6 bases). This CDR3 contains 15 residues. Trimming shortened V by 5 bases and J by 5 bases, and 16 bases separated the two germline ends. Germline V gene data show CDR1 as LNHDA and CDR2 as SQIVND (reference sequence). Here the CDR3 reads CASSSYRVGHQPQHF. CDR3 coding DNA: TGTGCCAGTAGTTCCTACAGGGTGGGACATCAGCCCCAGCATTTT.

The chain employs TRBV5-5 and TRBJ1-2, with 7 bases matching TRBD1. This CDR3 has 14 residues. Germline CDR1 and CDR2: SGHKS and YYEKEE (reference sequence). The V gene end was trimmed by 0 bases and the J gene end by 10 bases; junction bases not matched to a gene: 9. The CDR3 loop is CASSLVATGRFYTF. The DNA for the CDR3 is TGTGCCAGCAGCTTGGTGGCGACAGGGAGGTTCTACACCTTC.

This chain links TRBV19 with TRBJ2-3; TRBD1 agrees at 8 bases. V was clipped by 6 bases and J by 1 base; unmatched bases: 6. The germline CDR1 and CDR2 sequences are LNHDA and SQIVND (reference sequence). The CDR3 loop spans 15 amino acids. The CDR3 protein is CASRAPGQGTDTQYF. The DNA for the CDR3 is TGTGCCAGTAGAGCTCCGGGACAGGGCACAGATACGCAGTATTTT. Full variable domain (outside the CDR3, taken from reference TRBV19 and TRBJ2-3): DGGITQSPKYLFRKEGQNVTLSCEQNLNHDAMYWYRQDPGQGLRLIYYSQIVNDFQKGDIAEGYSVSREKKESFPLTVTSAQKNPTAFYLCASRAPGQGTDTQYFGPGTRLTVL.

This chain links TRBV15 with TRBJ2-4, with 10 bases lining up with TRBD1. Germline values: CDR1 LNHNV, CDR2 YYDKDF (reference sequence). The CDR3 consists of 12 residues. V dropped 5 bases and J dropped 14; count of bases not matched to a gene: 6. CDR3 coding DNA: TGTGCCACCAGCCCGGGACAGGGGCTAAAGTACTTC. Translating gives CATSPGQGLKYF.

A remark on this clone: Other nucleotide sequences in the sample specify the same CDR3. The gene calls are TRBV5-1 and TRBJ1-1; TRBD1 might be the D (6 bases). Trimming shortened V by 0 bases and J by 4 bases, and 13 bases separated the two germline ends. Germline V gene sequence: CDR1 SGHRS, CDR2 YFSETQ. The CDR3 has 15 amino acids. Written as DNA, the CDR3 is TGCGCCAGCAGCTTGGCGGGGGGCCTCGGCACTGAAGCTTTCTTT. Protein sequence: CASSLAGGLGTEAFF.

This clone showed up just a few times. This sequence joins TRBV7-9 and TRBJ2-5, with TRBD2 identical over 7 bases. The V and J ends lost 10 bases and 4 bases, in that order; junction bases with no gene match: 6. CDR1 is SEHNR and CDR2 is FQNEAQ in the germline V gene (reference sequence). The length of the CDR3 is 12 residues. CDR3 in amino acids: CATNPGGETQYF. The CDR3 bases are TGTGCCACTAACCCGGGAGGAGAGACCCAGTACTTC.

This clone was seen only a few times. V usage is TRBV4-1 and J usage is TRBJ2-2; a possible D gene is TRBD1 (6 bases). The V gene lost 1 base and the J gene lost 5 bases, with 11 bases spanning the gap. Germline CDR1 and CDR2: MGHRA and YSYEKL. This CDR3 is built from 15 residues. CDR3 loop: CASSQGNRVTGELFF. DNA of the CDR3: TGCGCCAGCAGCCAAGGAAACAGGGTGACCGGGGAGCTGTTTTTT.

Only one count was recorded for this clone. The CDR3 loop reads CASNLDRSETQYF. The DNA of the CDR3 is TGTGCCAGCAACCTCGACAGGTCGGAGACCCAGTACTTC. The chain links TRBV9 to TRBJ2-5; D possibly corresponds to TRBD1 (6 bases). V lost 6 bases and J lost 5, with 14 bases in between. This CDR3 has 13 residues. The germline CDR1 and CDR2 sequences are SGDLS and YYNGEE.

The V gene is TRBV5-6, the J gene TRBJ2-2, with 10 bases identical to TRBD2. This CDR3 contains 16 residues. Germline CDR1 and CDR2: SGHDT and YYEEEE. J lost 6 bases, V lost 4 bases, and 9 bases had no gene match. The CDR3 loop reads CASSPGPSGSPGELFF. Written as DNA, the CDR3 is TGTGCCAGCAGCCCTGGGCCTAGCGGGAGCCCCGGGGAGCTGTTTTTT.

The rearrangement links TRBV4-3 to TRBJ2-3, with D perhaps matching TRBD1 (5 bases). CDR1 LGHNA and CDR2 YSLEER come from the germline V gene. V was shortened by 0 bases and J by 2 bases, with 18 bases between the two germline ends. The length of the CDR3 is 18 residues. In DNA, the CDR3 is TGCGCCAGCAGCCAAGACGCGAGAGCGTTCAGGGACACAGATACGCAGTATTTT. Protein sequence: CASSQDARAFRDTDTQYF.

To note about this clone: The same CDR3 is also encoded by other DNA sequences in this sample. The chain recombines TRBV5-1 with TRBJ1-2; weak D call: TRBD1 (6 bases). CDR1 SGHRS and CDR2 YFSETQ come from the germline V gene. The CDR3 sequence is 14 residues long. V was pared by 0 bases and J by 3 bases, with 9 bases between. This CDR3 reads CASSLAPGDYGYTF. Written as DNA, the CDR3 is TGCGCCAGCAGCTTGGCCCCAGGGGACTATGGCTACACCTTC.

This chain links TRBV7-2 with TRBJ2-3, with unresolved D. CDR3 length: 12 residues. Germline CDR1 SGHTA, CDR2 FQGNSA. Trimming removed 4 bases from V and 3 bases from J, with 5 bases in between. The chain's CDR3 is CASSSYTDTQYF. CDR3 nucleotides: TGTGCCAGCAGCTCCTATACAGATACGCAGTATTTT.

This chain joins TRBV5-1 and TRBJ2-2, with a possible D match to TRBD2 (5 bases). Germline CDR1 reads SGHRS; CDR2 reads YFSETQ. The CDR3 contains 16 residues. V lost 4 bases and J 1 base, leaving 14 bases between the germline ends. The CDR3 DNA sequence: TGCGCCAGCAGCATAATAGGACTTATGAACACCGGGGAGCTGTTTTTT. Protein: CASSIIGLMNTGELFF.

V and J are TRBV7-9 and TRBJ2-1; no reliable D call. CDR1 is SEHNR, CDR2 FQNEAQ, per germline (reference sequence). Trimming shortened V by 1 base and J by 8 bases, and 15 bases separated the two germline ends. The CDR3 totals 15 residues. CDR3 sequence reads: CASSLGPTNADEQFF. DNA for the CDR3: TGTGCCAGCAGCTTAGGGCCCACGAACGCGGATGAGCAGTTCTTC.

This clone is a singleton in its sample. The gene calls are TRBV7-9 and TRBJ2-5, with 12 bases aligning to TRBD2. Looked up from germline, CDR1 is SEHNR and CDR2 is FQNEAQ (reference sequence). V shed 6 bases and J 5 bases; nucleotides not matched to a gene: 13. The CDR3 loop spans 17 amino acids. The CDR3 protein is CASSKVGLAGSGETQYF. The CDR3 DNA is TGTGCCAGCAGTAAAGTAGGACTAGCGGGATCTGGGGAGACCCAGTACTTC.

The rearrangement links TRBV10-3 to TRBJ1-3; 7 bases match TRBD1. The CDR3 consists of 16 residues. The ends lost 6 bases at V and 5 bases at J; junction bases unmatched: 13. Germline CDR1 ENHRY, CDR2 SYGVKD. The CDR3 is CAIRDPGQQTRNTIYF. DNA for the CDR3: TGTGCCATCAGAGACCCGGGACAGCAAACACGAAACACCATATATTTT.

This chain joins TRBV6-5 and TRBJ2-3; TRBD1 matches 7 bases. CDR1 and CDR2 from the germline V gene are MNHEY and SVGAGI. With V trimmed by 6 bases and J by 4 bases, 4 bases remained unmatched. The CDR3 runs to 13 residues. This CDR3 is CASRRGQPDTQYF. The CDR3 nucleotides read TGTGCCAGCAGACGGGGACAGCCAGATACGCAGTATTTT.